A single sample is the source of the 3 T cell receptor beta chains below, sequenced in a study of blood T cells in healthy people across ages. Next came a second PCR, run for about 7 to 12 cycles, which used a sample-barcoded 5' primer along with a J-beta primer mix. MiXCR was run by TCRdb on the 5' RACE reads, yielding one entry per CDR3 protein. The data hold about 1.6 million distinct CDR3 sequences, with approximately 32% observed a single time. Sequencing was carried out using blood. The receptors here all came from a woman aged 30 to 39 in good health.

The CDR3 DNA reads as TGTGCCAGCAGTTCTGGTTGGGCCTTCGCCTATGGCTACACCTTC. Translated, it gives CASSSGWAFAYGYTF. This rearrangement joins TRBV28 to TRBJ1-2; D is unclear. V lost 4 bases, J lost 4 bases, and 16 bases lay in between. The CDR3 consists of 15 residues. Germline V lookup: CDR1 MDHEN, CDR2 SYDVKM.

This rearrangement joins TRBV27 to TRBJ2-4, with TRBD1 as a possible D gene (5 bases). Judging by the DNA end, TRBJ2-7 fits better; the J call may be wrong. The CDR3 runs to 13 residues. CDR1 is MNHEY and CDR2 is SMNVEV in the germline V gene (reference sequence). CDR3 protein: CASSLQGWNEQYF. The CDR3, as DNA: TGTGCCAGCAGTTTACAGGGCTGGAACGAGCAGTACTTC.

The chain combines TRBV27 with TRBJ2-3; no clear D. This CDR3 has 15 amino acids. Germline values: CDR1 MNHEY, CDR2 SMNVEV (reference sequence). Trimming took 5 bases from V and 3 from J, leaving 15 bases between them. The CDR3 nucleotides are TGTGCCAGCAGTAGCCCACCAGCTGGAACAGATACGCAGTATTTT. This codes for CASSSPPAGTDTQYF.